The rows below give T cell receptor beta chains drawn from one sample of a study of radiation and T cells in renal cell carcinoma. Clones were read by immunoSEQ multiplex PCR, and TCRdb kept only the in-frame ones, dropping some. The table records 100,000 to 150,000 clones, 81% of them present only once. Source: blood, taken from a patient whose treatment included radiotherapy and nephrectomy. Receptor source: a middle-aged man with renal cell carcinoma. The CDR3 runs from the conserved cysteine through the conserved F or W. The order of the fields is J gene, D gene, V gene, clone size, CDR3 DNA, CDR3 protein. A D gene is named only where the DNA matches it firmly. Rows give clone size only sometimes, using once, few, many, or a class for an expanded clone.

J: TRBJ2-7
D: NA
V: TRBV6-5
size: NA
DNA: TGTGCCAGCAGTACCATAGGCTGGGATTCCTACGAGCAGTACTTC
CDR3: CASSTIGWDSYEQYF

J: TRBJ1-6
D: TRBD1
V: TRBV5-5
size: once
DNA: TGTGCCAGCAGCCGAGACAGGGTTAATTCACCCCTCCACTTT
CDR3: CASSRDRVNSPLHF

J: TRBJ1-2
D: NA
V: TRBV29-1
size: few
DNA: TGCAGCGTGGACACCAGGGGTTATGGCTACACCTTC
CDR3: CSVDTRGYGYTF

J: TRBJ2-7
D: NA
V: TRBV1
size: once
DNA: TGCACCAGCAGCCAGAAGGACACCCGCTCCTACGAGCAGTACTTC
CDR3: CTSSQKDTRSYEQYF

J: TRBJ1-1
D: TRBD1
V: TRBV7-9
size: once
DNA: TGTGCCAGCAGCTTGGGGACAGGGAAAAGAAACACTGAAGCTTTCTTT
CDR3: CASSLGTGKRNTEAFF

J: TRBJ2-1
D: NA
V: TRBV7-9
size: NA
DNA: TGTGCCAGCAGCTTAGGATCGGGGGATGAGCAGTTCTTC
CDR3: CASSLGSGDEQFF

J: TRBJ2-7
D: NA
V: TRBV7-2
size: NA
DNA: TGTGCCAGCAGCTTTCCCTCTCAACCTTCCTACGAGCAGTACTTC
CDR3: CASSFPSQPSYEQYF

J: TRBJ2-7
D: NA
V: TRBV5-4
size: NA
DNA: TGTGCCAGCAGCTTCGCCCAGAGCCCCTACGAGCAGTACTTC
CDR3: CASSFAQSPYEQYF

J: TRBJ1-4
D: NA
V: TRBV7-9
size: NA
DNA: TGTGCCAGCAGAACTTTGGGGGGCGATGAAAAACTGTTTTTT
CDR3: CASRTLGGDEKLFF

J: TRBJ2-3
D: NA
V: TRBV6-5
size: once
DNA: TGTGCCAGCAGTGTTAGACAGGGCACAGATACGCAGTATTTT
CDR3: CASSVRQGTDTQYF

J: TRBJ1-2
D: NA
V: TRBV6-5
size: NA
DNA: TGTGCCAGCAGTTCACGGGACCGGCCTAACTATGGCTACACCTTC
CDR3: CASSSRDRPNYGYTF

J: TRBJ1-2
D: TRBD1
V: TRBV30
size: NA
DNA: TGTGCCTGGAGTTCTGGAGGGGGCGGCTATGGCTACACCTTC
CDR3: CAWSSGGGGYGYTF

J: TRBJ1-2
D: NA
V: TRBV11-1
size: NA
DNA: TGTGCCAGCAGCGGTGGCGGTCTGGGCTATGGCTACACCTTC
CDR3: CASSGGGLGYGYTF

J: TRBJ1-2
D: NA
V: TRBV30
size: NA
DNA: TGTGCCTGGAGTGTACCAGGCAGGGGACCAGCTAACTATGGCTACACCTTC
CDR3: CAWSVPGRGPANYGYTF

J: TRBJ2-7
D: TRBD2
V: TRBV2
size: NA
DNA: TGTGCCAGCAGTAGGCCTAGCGGGATGTACGAGCAGTACTTC
CDR3: CASSRPSGMYEQYF

J: TRBJ2-7
D: NA
V: TRBV20-1
size: NA
DNA: TGCAGTGCTAGACTGGGGAGCGGGCAGTACTTC
CDR3: CSARLGSGQYF

J: TRBJ2-7
D: NA
V: TRBV5-1
size: NA
DNA: TGCGCCAGCAGCCCCTCCGGAACTTACGAGCAGTACTTC
CDR3: CASSPSGTYEQYF

J: TRBJ2-7
D: TRBD2
V: TRBV5-1
size: NA
DNA: TGCGCCAGCAGCTGGACTAGCGGGAGTTTTGGCGAGCAGTACTTC
CDR3: CASSWTSGSFGEQYF

J: TRBJ2-3
D: TRBD2
V: TRBV10-3
size: NA
DNA: TGTGCCATCAGAGCGGGGGAAACAGATACGCAGTATTTT
CDR3: CAIRAGETDTQYF

J: TRBJ2-1
D: TRBD2
V: TRBV7-9
size: few
DNA: TGTGCCAGCACCGGGGGGGGCGATGAGCAGTTCTTC
CDR3: CASTGGGDEQFF

J: TRBJ2-6
D: NA
V: TRBV18
size: NA
DNA: TGTGCCAGCTCACCACTCCCAGGGAAGCCGCCTGGGGCCAACGTCCTGACTTTC
CDR3: CASSPLPGKPPGANVLTF

J: TRBJ2-5
D: TRBD2
V: TRBV28
size: NA
DNA: TGTGCCGGATCCGGGACTAGCGGGCAGACCCAGTACTTC
CDR3: CAGSGTSGQTQYF

J: TRBJ2-1
D: TRBD1
V: TRBV6-6
size: NA
DNA: TGTGCCAGCAGTTACGGGGACAGCTCCTACAATGAGCAGTTCTTC
CDR3: CASSYGDSSYNEQFF

J: TRBJ2-7
D: NA
V: TRBV28
size: NA
DNA: TGTGCCAGCAGGACACACGACGAGCAGTACTTC
CDR3: CASRTHDEQYF

J: TRBJ2-5
D: NA
V: TRBV29-1
size: NA
DNA: TGCAGCGTTGAATCGTCAGAGACCCAGTACTTC
CDR3: CSVESSETQYF

J: TRBJ2-3
D: NA
V: TRBV5-1
size: NA
DNA: TGCGCCAGCAGCTTTATAAACAGGATCACAGATACGCAGTATTTT
CDR3: CASSFINRITDTQYF

J: TRBJ2-1
D: TRBD2
V: TRBV6-1
size: NA
DNA: TGTGCCAGCAGTCCACTAGCGGGAGCCTACAATGAGCAGTTCTTC
CDR3: CASSPLAGAYNEQFF

J: TRBJ2-7
D: NA
V: TRBV2
size: NA
DNA: TGTGCCAGCAGTGAAGACCCAGGGACCCTCTACGAGCAGTACTTC
CDR3: CASSEDPGTLYEQYF

J: TRBJ1-1
D: TRBD1
V: TRBV19
size: NA
DNA: TGTGCCAGTAGTAGGGACAGGGGGCGCCGGGCGAACACTGAAGCTTTCTTT
CDR3: CASSRDRGRRANTEAFF

J: TRBJ1-5
D: NA
V: TRBV19
size: NA
DNA: TGTGCCAGTAGTACCAGACCGGGTCGGGGCAATCAGCCCCAGCATTTT
CDR3: CASSTRPGRGNQPQHF

J: TRBJ1-4
D: TRBD1
V: TRBV18
size: NA
DNA: TGTGCCAGCTCACCAGGGACAGGGAATGAAAAACTGTTTTTT
CDR3: CASSPGTGNEKLFF

J: TRBJ1-4
D: TRBD1
V: TRBV9
size: NA
DNA: TGTGCCAGCAGCGTATTAGCAGGGGGCGCTTGGTCTAATGAAAAACTGTTTTTT
CDR3: CASSVLAGGAWSNEKLFF

J: TRBJ2-2
D: NA
V: TRBV28
size: NA
DNA: TGTGCCAGCAGTTTATCACAGTACACCGGGGAGCTGTTTTTT
CDR3: CASSLSQYTGELFF

J: TRBJ1-3
D: NA
V: TRBV4-3
size: NA
DNA: TGCGCCAGCAGCCAAGAAGACCGCTTCTCTGGAAACACCATATATTTT
CDR3: CASSQEDRFSGNTIYF

J: TRBJ1-2
D: TRBD1
V: TRBV2
size: NA
DNA: TGTGCCAGCAGTGATTCACAGGGGGCTAAAAACTATGGCTACACCTTC
CDR3: CASSDSQGAKNYGYTF

J: TRBJ2-2
D: NA
V: TRBV5-1
size: NA
DNA: TGCGCCAGCAGGTTCCAGGCTGAGAACACCGGGGAGCTGTTTTTT
CDR3: CASRFQAENTGELFF

J: TRBJ2-3
D: TRBD1
V: TRBV2
size: NA
DNA: TGTGCCAGCTGCAGGGGGCTTACAGATACGCAGTATTTT
CDR3: CASCRGLTDTQYF

J: TRBJ1-2
D: TRBD1
V: TRBV4-3
size: NA
DNA: TGCGCCAGCAGCCAAGGGAGGACAGGGACGTATGGCTACACCTTC
CDR3: CASSQGRTGTYGYTF

J: TRBJ2-2
D: TRBD2
V: TRBV29-1
size: NA
DNA: TGCAGCGTTGCGGGACTAGCGAACACCGGGGAGCTGTTTTTT
CDR3: CSVAGLANTGELFF

J: TRBJ2-3
D: NA
V: TRBV6-5
size: NA
DNA: TGTGCCACCGGGGTGGGGGATACGCAGTATTTT
CDR3: CATGVGDTQYF

J: TRBJ2-7
D: NA
V: TRBV7-8
size: NA
DNA: TGTGCCAGCAGCCAGGGGGCGAGACTAGCGTACCACGAGCAGTACTTC
CDR3: CASSQGARLAYHEQYF

J: TRBJ1-2
D: NA
V: TRBV6-1
size: few
DNA: TGTGCCAGCAGCTTATCTGACTATGGCTACACCTTC
CDR3: CASSLSDYGYTF

J: TRBJ1-1
D: TRBD1
V: TRBV4-2
size: NA
DNA: TGTGCCAGCAGCCAAGGACAGGGAAACACTGAAGCTTTCTTT
CDR3: CASSQGQGNTEAFF

J: TRBJ2-2
D: NA
V: TRBV21-1
size: NA
DNA: TGTGCCAGGGACGCAGGGGATACCGGGGAGCTGTTTTTT
CDR3: CARDAGDTGELFF

J: TRBJ2-7
D: TRBD1
V: TRBV30
size: NA
DNA: TGTGCCTGGGGTGTCCAGGGGGCTGCGGGCGAGCAGTACTTC
CDR3: CAWGVQGAAGEQYF

J: TRBJ1-1
D: NA
V: TRBV5-4
size: NA
DNA: TGTGCCAGCAGCACGGACAGAAACAACTTTGCTTTCTTT
CDR3: CASSTDRNNFAFF

J: TRBJ2-3
D: NA
V: TRBV5-1
size: NA
DNA: TGCGCCAGCAGCTCGCCCGGGAAAGATACGCAGTATTTT
CDR3: CASSSPGKDTQYF